The sequence of this T cell receptor (beta chain) was determined in a study of blood T cell repertoires in COVID-19. This clone was recorded only once. The V and J ends lost 8 bases and 2 bases respectively, with 14 bases between them. Germline CDR1 reads SNHLY; CDR2 reads FYNNEI. This CDR3 comprises 14 residues. Repertoires were generated with immunoSEQ multiplex PCR, while TCRdb's copy carries only in-frame clones and drops some. The repertoire holds about 310,000 clones, with around nine tenths as singletons. Sequenced input: peripheral blood. This chain connects TRBV2 to TRBJ2-3; possible D gene TRBD2, 5 bases. This clonotype was obtained from a middle-aged man with active or convalescent COVID-19. The CDR3 sequence: CASGGGLPTDTQYF. Written as DNA, the CDR3 is TGTGCCAGCGGAGGAGGTCTACCCACAGATACGCAGTATTTT.